The present entry profiles one TCR beta chain with its context. This clone's antigen is unknown. Base quality data are lacking; no much larger clone is found one base away. The immunoSEQ Assay, a bias-controlled multiplex PCR, was used to amplify TCRbeta CDR3 regions from genomic DNA. As for the original processing: Nucleated cell counts per sample were estimated from amplification of reference gene primers within the assay. To quantify the absolute abundance of each unique TCRbeta CDR3 rearrangement, sequence reads were collapsed and filtered. For each sample, productive Simpson clonality was calculated as the square root of Simpson's diversity index over productive rearrangements. TCRdb re-hosts the immuneACCESS table, in-frame sequences only. Its copies lack some clones; in the studies checked, an unresolved V gene accounts for under half of them, and the cause for the rest is not known. V, J and clone size reflect that table, while D and trimming were determined from the DNA. This sample lists a few hundred thousand clones; roughly nine tenths were detected once. 7% to 10% of the sample rests with the top ten.

Participants in the prospective study were enrolled through a virtual design, were aged about 18 to 90 years, and lived in approximately 25 United States geographic areas. In the prospective study, participants were assigned to cohorts based on the clinical history participants reported in a screening survey and a study questionnaire. Recovered participants in ImmuneRACE Cohort 3 were defined by two consecutive negative NP/OP PCR tests, clearance by a healthcare professional, or resolution of symptoms. In the prospective study, whole blood, serum and a nasopharyngeal or oropharyngeal swab were collected from each participant by mobile phlebotomists. Over an approximately 2-month period, participants in the prospective study had the option of providing additional blood draws and questionnaires. Prospective study blood samples were shipped either frozen or at room temperature before DNA extraction.

The junction shows trimming of 5 bases on V and 5 bases on J, plus 9 bases between the germline ends. There are 13 amino acids in the CDR3, from cysteine to phenylalanine inclusive. The CDR3 DNA has 39 bases and is translated from base 1. This specimen belongs to a study of blood T cell repertoires in COVID-19 (dated by TCRdb to between 2020 and 2021). As for the study more broadly: Collaborator samples came from the United States, Italy and Spain and covered acute and convalescent phases of COVID-19. A freely available public database, intended as a resource for researchers studying the immune response to SARS-CoV-2, is where the repertoires were released. The samples were drawn from the first 160 participants of the ongoing ImmuneRACE study and from 950 to 1,500 subjects provided by 6 global collaborators. The sample metadata nearly always contained a de-identified subject ID, COVID-19 status, age in years and sex. The dataset comprised deeply sampled blood TCRbeta repertoires from subjects exposed to, actively infected with, or recovered from COVID-19. The prospective study material was composed of cDNA or gDNA derived from T cells, B-cell-depleted T cells, or PBMCs. Where HLA class I and class II types were available, the types were taken from metadata supplied by the sample provider, not from assay-based typing.

Study-wide conclusions, independent of this receptor: The amount of clinical and demographic metadata varied by source and participant and was provided uncurated.

The chain employs TRBV12-3 or TRBV12-4 and TRBJ1-4; the D gene is not confidently resolved. Specimen: PBMCs or T cells enriched from blood (not recorded which). This sequence was found in a woman aged 55-70 years who had recovered from COVID-19. The nucleotides read TGTGCCAGCAGTCCACGCGGGAATGAAAAACTGTTTTTT. Translation gives CASSPRGNEKLFF.